These T cell receptor beta chains were read from a single sample in a study of blood T cell repertoires in COVID-19. Method: immunoSEQ multiplex PCR; TCRdb's copy keeps in-frame clones and lacks some. The table has roughly 200,000 clones, 80% seen once. Sequenced sample: peripheral blood. These receptors were collected from a man between 65 and 85 years old with active or convalescent COVID-19. Both conserved end residues are part of each CDR3. The D gene is left open where the match is weak. The size entry is marked missing in some rows and otherwise reads once, few, many or a size class.

length	size	V	D	J	CDR3	DNA
14	.	TRBV11-2	.	TRBJ2-7	CASSSIRGSYEQYF	TGTGCCAGCAGCTCGATCAGGGGTTCCTACGAGCAGTACTTC
15	few	TRBV28	.	TRBJ2-7	CASRVNHRSSYEQYF	TGTGCCAGCAGGGTCAACCACAGGAGCTCCTACGAGCAGTACTTC
13	few	TRBV6-5	TRBD2	TRBJ2-7	CASSNLAGGEQYF	TGTGCCAGCAGTAACCTAGCGGGAGGCGAGCAGTACTTC
14	few	TRBV7-9	.	TRBJ1-1	CASSTQQGNTEAFF	TGTGCCAGCAGCACCCAACAGGGCAACACTGAAGCTTTCTTT
13	.	TRBV30	.	TRBJ2-1	CAWRLIGRYEQFF	TGTGCCTGGAGGCTTATCGGGAGATATGAGCAGTTCTTC
15	many	TRBV7-8	.	TRBJ2-2	CASSPWTTNAGELFF	TGTGCCAGCAGCCCTTGGACTACGAACGCCGGGGAGCTGTTTTTT
14	few	TRBV6-6	TRBD1	TRBJ2-7	CASSTGQGTYEQYF	TGTGCCAGCAGTACCGGACAGGGGACATACGAGCAGTACTTC
14	.	TRBV11-2	.	TRBJ1-2	CASSFTGFSYGYTF	TGTGCCAGCAGCTTCACAGGGTTTAGCTATGGCTACACCTTC
14	.	TRBV7-9	.	TRBJ2-3	CASSLDQGTDTQYF	TGTGCCAGCAGCTTGGATCAGGGCACAGATACGCAGTATTTT
14	.	TRBV2	.	TRBJ1-1	CASSEIEALAEAFF	TGTGCCAGCAGTGAAATAGAGGCTCTCGCTGAAGCTTTCTTT
15	.	TRBV3-1/TRBV3-2	.	TRBJ2-7	CASSHPGGGNYEQYF	TGTGCCAGCAGCCATCCGGGTGGGGGGAACTACGAGCAGTACTTC
14	few	TRBV7-2	TRBD2	TRBJ2-7	CASSLLAGVSEQYF	TGTGCCAGCAGCTTACTAGCGGGAGTCTCCGAGCAGTACTTC
17	once	TRBV9	TRBD1	TRBJ1-1	CASSVGGQGPFQAEAFF	TGTGCCAGCAGCGTAGGGGGACAGGGCCCTTTCCAGGCTGAAGCTTTCTTT
13	.	TRBV10-3	.	TRBJ1-1	CAISESANTEAFF	TGTGCCATCAGTGAGTCGGCGAACACTGAAGCTTTCTTT
15	.	TRBV18	.	TRBJ1-2	CASSPTSGWDYGYTF	TGTGCCAGCTCACCCACCTCGGGGTGGGACTATGGCTACACCTTC
17	once	TRBV3-1/TRBV3-2	TRBD1	TRBJ2-1	CASSQDLPGTGANEQFF	TGTGCCAGCAGCCAAGATCTCCCCGGGACAGGGGCCAATGAGCAGTTCTTC
15	.	TRBV4-3	.	TRBJ1-1	CASSQNSQGNTEAFF	TGCGCCAGCAGCCAGAATTCACAGGGAAACACTGAAGCTTTCTTT
13	.	TRBV10-1	TRBD1	TRBJ1-1	CASSEDEGARAFF	TGCGCCAGCAGTGAGGATGAGGGGGCGAGAGCTTTCTTT
12	.	TRBV4-3	.	TRBJ1-3	CAAGGAGNTIYF	TGCGCCGCGGGGGGAGCTGGAAACACCATATATTTT
13	.	TRBV12-3/TRBV12-4	.	TRBJ1-6	CASSLFESPTLHF	TGTGCCAGCAGTTTATTTGAGTCTCCCACCCTCCACTTT
18	.	TRBV9	TRBD2	TRBJ2-1	CASSVRSSGGVTYNEQFF	TGTGCCAGCAGCGTAAGGTCTAGCGGGGGTGTCACCTACAATGAGCAGTTCTTC
15	.	TRBV5-8	TRBD1	TRBJ1-4	CASSLAQGGGEKLFF	TGTGCCAGCAGCTTGGCACAGGGGGGAGGCGAAAAACTGTTTTTT
12	once	TRBV6-6	.	TRBJ2-5	CASSKLPETQYF	TGTGCCAGCTCGAAACTCCCAGAGACCCAGTACTTC
14	.	TRBV3-1/TRBV3-2	TRBD1	TRBJ2-7	CASSPGQGIYEQYF	TGTGCCAGCAGCCCGGGACAGGGTATCTACGAGCAGTACTTC
14	.	TRBV6-5	.	TRBJ1-2	CASSRDIANYGYTF	TGTGCCAGCAGTCGGGACATCGCTAACTATGGCTACACCTTC
15	.	TRBV30	TRBD1	TRBJ2-3	CAWRTPGQGTDTQYF	TGTGCCTGGAGGACCCCGGGACAGGGCACAGATACGCAGTATTTT
13	.	TRBV10-1	.	TRBJ1-2	CASSAGPGGGYTF	TGCGCCAGCAGTGCGGGACCTGGAGGGGGCTACACCTTC
16	.	TRBV3-1/TRBV3-2	.	TRBJ2-2	CASSQSLGVGTGELFF	TGTGCCAGCAGCCAGAGTCTCGGGGTTGGCACCGGGGAGCTGTTTTTT
16	.	TRBV6-6	.	TRBJ2-7	CASSRLGGSPPYEQYF	TGTGCCAGCAGTCGCCTGGGGGGTTCCCCCCCCTACGAGCAGTACTTC
16	.	TRBV5-8	TRBD1	TRBJ2-3	CASSLTGTEPTDTQYF	TGTGCCAGCAGCCTAACCGGGACAGAACCCACAGATACGCAGTATTTT
16	many	TRBV9	TRBD1	TRBJ1-2	CASSTTTGRINYGYTF	TGTGCCAGCAGCACCACGACAGGGCGTATTAACTATGGCTACACCTTC